This TCR beta chain was captured by sequencing in a study of siplizumab effects on memory and regulatory T cells. Study-wide results and caveats: Naive T cells looked more diverse than memory cells and looked like major alloresponse contributors.

CDR3 size: 14 residues. Trimming removed 4 bases at V and 1 base at J, with 11 bases between. Germline V lookup: CDR1 SGHNT, CDR2 YYREEE (reference sequence). Profiled with immunoSEQ multiplex PCR; TCRdb holds only in-frame clones, not every one. This repertoire shows some 100,000 clones, more than 85% found once; its top ten account for 6.5%. Of note for this clone: Its antigen remains unidentified.

The chain uses TRBV5-4 and TRBJ1-1, with D possibly being TRBD1 (5 bases). The clonotype comes from a human donor in good health. Sequencing was performed on CD8+ T cells sorted from blood. This CDR3 is CASSLGPKNTEAFF. Here the CDR3 DNA reads TGTGCCAGCAGCCTGGGACCGAAGAACACTGAAGCTTTCTTT.